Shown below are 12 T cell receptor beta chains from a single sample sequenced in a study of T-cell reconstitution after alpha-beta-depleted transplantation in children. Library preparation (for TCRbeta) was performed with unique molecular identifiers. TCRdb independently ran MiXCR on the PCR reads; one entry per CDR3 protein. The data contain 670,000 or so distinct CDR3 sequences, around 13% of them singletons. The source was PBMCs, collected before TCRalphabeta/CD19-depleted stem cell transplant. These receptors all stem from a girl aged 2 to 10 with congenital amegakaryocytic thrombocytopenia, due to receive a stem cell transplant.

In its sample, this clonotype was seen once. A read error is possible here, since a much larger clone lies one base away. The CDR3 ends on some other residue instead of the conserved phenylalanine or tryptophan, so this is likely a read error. The chain's CDR3 is CASSISGRSSGLYEQYI. The CDR3 DNA sequence: TGTGCCAGCAGTATCTCAGGGAGGTCTAGCGGGCTATACGAGCAGTACATC. This chain links TRBV12-3 or TRBV12-4 with TRBJ2-7; 8 bases match TRBD2. The CDR3 is 17 amino acids. V gave up 5 bases and J gave up 4 bases; unmatched junction bases: 16.

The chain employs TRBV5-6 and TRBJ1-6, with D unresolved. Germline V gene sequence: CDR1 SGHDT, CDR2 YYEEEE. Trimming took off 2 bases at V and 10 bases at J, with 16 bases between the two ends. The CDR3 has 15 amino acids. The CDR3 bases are TGTGCCAGCAGCTTTTCCAGTATAGGGCCCTCACCCCTCCACTTT. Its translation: CASSFSSIGPSPLHF.

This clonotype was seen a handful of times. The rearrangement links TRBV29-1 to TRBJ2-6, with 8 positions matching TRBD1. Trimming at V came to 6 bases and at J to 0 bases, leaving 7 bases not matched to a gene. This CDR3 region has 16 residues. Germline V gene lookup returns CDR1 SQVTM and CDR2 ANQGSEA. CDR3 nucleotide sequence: TGCAGCGTCGCCGGGACAGGCAACTCTGGGGCCAACGTCCTGACTTTC. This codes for CSVAGTGNSGANVLTF.

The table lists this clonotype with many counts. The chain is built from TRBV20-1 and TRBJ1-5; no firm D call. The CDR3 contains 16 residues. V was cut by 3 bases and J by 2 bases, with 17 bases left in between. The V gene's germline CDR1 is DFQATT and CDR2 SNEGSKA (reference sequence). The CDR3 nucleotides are TGCAGTGCTAGTGAGGGCCCAGTCCTGGGCAATCAGCCCCAGCATTTT. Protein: CSASEGPVLGNQPQHF.

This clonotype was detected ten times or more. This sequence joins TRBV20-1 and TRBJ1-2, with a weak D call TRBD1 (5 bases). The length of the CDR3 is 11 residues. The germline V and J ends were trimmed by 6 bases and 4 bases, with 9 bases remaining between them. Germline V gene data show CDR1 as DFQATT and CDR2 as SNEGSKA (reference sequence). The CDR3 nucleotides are TGCAGTGCGAGGAGGGGCTATGGCTACACCTTC. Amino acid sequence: CSARRGYGYTF.

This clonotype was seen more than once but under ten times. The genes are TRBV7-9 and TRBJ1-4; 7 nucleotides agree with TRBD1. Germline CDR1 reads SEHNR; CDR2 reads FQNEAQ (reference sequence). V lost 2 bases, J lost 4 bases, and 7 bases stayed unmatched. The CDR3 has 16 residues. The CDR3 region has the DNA TGTGCCAGCAGCTTACCGATGGGGACAGTTAATGAAAAACTGTTTTTT. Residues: CASSLPMGTVNEKLFF.

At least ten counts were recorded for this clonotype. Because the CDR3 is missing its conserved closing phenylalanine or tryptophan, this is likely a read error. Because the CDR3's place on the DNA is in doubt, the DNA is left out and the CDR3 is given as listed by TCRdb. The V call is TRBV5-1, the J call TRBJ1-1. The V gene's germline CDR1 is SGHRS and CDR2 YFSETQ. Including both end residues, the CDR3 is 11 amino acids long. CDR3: CASRGKREGLR.

CDR3 residues: CASSPPGPEQKLFF. CDR3 nucleotides: TGTGCCAGCAGCCCCCCGGGCCCGGAGCAAAAACTGTTTTTT. The chain links TRBV11-1 to TRBJ1-4; D is ambiguous. From germline, CDR1 is SGHAT and CDR2 FQDESV (reference sequence). The CDR3 has 14 residues. V lost 5 bases and J 9 bases, leaving 16 bases between the germline ends.

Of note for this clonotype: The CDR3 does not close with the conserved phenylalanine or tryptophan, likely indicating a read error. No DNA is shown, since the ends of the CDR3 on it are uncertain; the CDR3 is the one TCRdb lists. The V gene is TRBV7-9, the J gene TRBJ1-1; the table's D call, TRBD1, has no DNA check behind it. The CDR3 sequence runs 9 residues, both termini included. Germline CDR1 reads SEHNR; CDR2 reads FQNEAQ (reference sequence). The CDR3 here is CASSYRQGK.

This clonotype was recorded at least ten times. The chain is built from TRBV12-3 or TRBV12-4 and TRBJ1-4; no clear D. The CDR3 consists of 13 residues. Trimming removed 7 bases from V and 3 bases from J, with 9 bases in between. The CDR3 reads CASTRRANEKLFF. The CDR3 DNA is TGTGCCAGCACGCGGAGGGCTAATGAAAAACTGTTTTTT.

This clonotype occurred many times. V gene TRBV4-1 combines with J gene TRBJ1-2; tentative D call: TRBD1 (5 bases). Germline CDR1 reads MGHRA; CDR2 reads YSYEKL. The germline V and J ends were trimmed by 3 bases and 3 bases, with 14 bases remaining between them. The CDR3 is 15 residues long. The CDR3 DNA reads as TGCGCCAGCAGCCAGTCCGGGACGGAAGACTATGGCTACACCTTC. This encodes CASSQSGTEDYGYTF.

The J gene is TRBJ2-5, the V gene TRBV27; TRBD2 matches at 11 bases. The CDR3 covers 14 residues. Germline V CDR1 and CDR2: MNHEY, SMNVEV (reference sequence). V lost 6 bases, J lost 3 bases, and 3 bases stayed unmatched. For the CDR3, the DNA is TGTGCCAGCAGAACGACTAGCGGGGAAGAGACCCAGTACTTC. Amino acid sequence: CASRTTSGEETQYF.